One sample yielded the 19 T cell receptor beta chains listed below, sequenced in a study of spatial heterogeneity in lung cancer. In TCRdb, the 5' RACE reads were re-called with MiXCR into one record per CDR3 protein. Of some 100,000 distinct CDR3 sequences listed, under 9% are singletons. Indicated time point: sample taken at primary tumor resection. Unsorted samples of tumor, nontumor lung or frozen PBMC had their whole RNA sequenced. Sequenced material: PBMCs, taken at surgery. Source of these receptors: a male donor with early-stage non-small cell lung cancer.

This clonotype was detected only a few times. This rearrangement joins TRBV18 to TRBJ2-5; no clear D. Germline CDR1 and CDR2: KGHSH and LQKENI. Trimming cost V 3 bases and J 1 base, with 6 bases left between them. This CDR3 has 13 residues. Written as DNA, the CDR3 is TGTGCCAGCTCACCCTACAGCCAAGAGACCCAGTACTTC. This gives the protein CASSPYSQETQYF.

V usage is TRBV20-1 and J usage is TRBJ1-1; TRBD1 might be the D (5 bases). The V end was cut by 5 bases, the J end by 5 bases, with 15 bases between. CDR1 is DFQATT and CDR2 is SNEGSKA in the germline V gene (reference sequence). This CDR3 region has 13 residues. CDR3 sequence: CSAPGTVGTEAFF. In DNA, the CDR3 is TGCAGTGCTCCCGGGACCGTGGGGACTGAAGCTTTCTTT.

This clonotype has ten or more counts. The chain combines TRBV7-8 with TRBJ2-5, with 9 bases matching TRBD1. The CDR3 length is 15 residues. V lost 5 bases and J lost 6; bases outside the gene matches: 10. The germline gives CDR1 SGHVS, CDR2 FQNEAQ. The DNA for the CDR3 is TGTGCCAGCAGCCCCGGACAGGGGCCGGGGAAGACCCAGTACTTC. This gives the protein CASSPGQGPGKTQYF.

There are many counts of this clonotype. The chain combines TRBV18 with TRBJ1-2, with a possible D match to TRBD1 (5 bases). Germline lookup yields CDR1 KGHSH and CDR2 LQKENI. The ends were cut back, 3 bases at V and 7 bases at J, with 18 bases in the middle. This CDR3 has 15 amino acids. Here the CDR3 reads CASSPLGSGDGGYTF. Here the CDR3 DNA reads TGTGCCAGCTCACCCCTCGGGTCGGGGGACGGTGGCTACACCTTC.

This clonotype has just one count. V usage is TRBV5-1 and J usage is TRBJ2-5; D uncertain. CDR1 SGHRS and CDR2 YFSETQ come from the germline V gene. Trimming cost V 0 bases and J 1 base, with 7 bases left between them. The CDR3 contains 14 residues. CDR3 region: CASSLEAAQETQYF. The CDR3 DNA is TGCGCCAGCAGCTTGGAGGCAGCCCAAGAGACCCAGTACTTC.

At least ten counts were recorded for this clonotype. The rearrangement links TRBV20-1 to TRBJ1-5; 11 nucleotides align to TRBD1. The CDR3 contains 15 residues. V lost 0 bases and J lost 5; bases outside the gene matches: 3. Germline CDR1 reads DFQATT; CDR2 reads SNEGSKA (reference sequence). The CDR3 nucleotides read TGCAGTGCTAGAGATCGGACAGGGGGCGATCAGCCCCAGCATTTT. Translated: CSARDRTGGDQPQHF.

In this sample, this clonotype turned up many times. This rearrangement joins TRBV30 to TRBJ1-1; the D is unclear. Germline values: CDR1 GTSNPN, CDR2 SVGIG (reference sequence). Deletions cut 2 bases from V and 4 bases from J, with 8 bases between. This CDR3 has 12 amino acids. CDR3 amino acids: CAWSPGGTEAFF. The CDR3 coding sequence is TGTGCCTGGAGTCCAGGAGGCACTGAAGCTTTCTTT.

This clonotype showed up many times. This chain links TRBV29-1 with TRBJ2-7, with 12 positions matching TRBD1. V shed 6 bases and J 5 bases; nucleotides not matched to a gene: 5. This CDR3 region has 13 residues. Germline V gene lookup returns CDR1 SQVTM and CDR2 ANQGSEA. The CDR3 loop is CSVGTGGEDEQYF. In DNA, the CDR3 is TGCAGCGTGGGGACAGGGGGCGAGGACGAGCAGTACTTC.

There are many counts of this clonotype. The chain joins TRBV18 to TRBJ1-1, with 7 nucleotides matching TRBD1. CDR1 is KGHSH and CDR2 is LQKENI in the germline V gene. CDR3 size: 17 residues. Trimming at V came to 3 bases and at J to 0 bases, leaving 10 bases not matched to a gene. CDR3 sequence reads: CASSPSTGSIMNTEAFF. The CDR3 region has the DNA TGTGCCAGCTCACCCTCGACAGGGTCCATCATGAACACTGAAGCTTTCTTT.

This clonotype was observed a few times. The chain carries TRBV7-8 and TRBJ2-1; D is undetermined. Trimming shortened V by 3 bases and J by 5 bases, and 14 bases separated the two germline ends. This CDR3 has 15 amino acids. The V gene's germline CDR1 is SGHVS and CDR2 FQNEAQ. In DNA, the CDR3 is TGTGCCAGCAGCTTGACAAGGGATTCAGACAATGAGCAGTTCTTC. This sequence encodes CASSLTRDSDNEQFF.

This clonotype has a count of ten or more. The gene calls are TRBV5-1 and TRBJ2-5; D gene uncertain. The CDR3 is made up of 14 amino acids. Trimming took off 2 bases at V and 1 base at J, with 9 bases between the two ends. Germline values: CDR1 SGHRS, CDR2 YFSETQ. Written as DNA, the CDR3 is TGCGCCAGCAGCTTAATCCCGACCCAAGAGACCCAGTACTTC. Residues: CASSLIPTQETQYF.

This clonotype has a handful of counts. V is TRBV23-1 and J is TRBJ1-5; maybe TRBD1 (5 bases). TRBV23-1 is given ORF status, its function remaining uncertain. This CDR3 has 16 amino acids. V was trimmed by 2 bases and J by 0 bases, leaving 11 bases between them. Written as DNA, the CDR3 is TGCGCCAGCAGTCAAGAGGGGTGTAATAGCAATCAGCCCCAGCATTTT. This gives the protein CASSQEGCNSNQPQHF.

This clonotype was found a few times. The V gene is TRBV7-2, the J gene TRBJ1-2; unclear D gene. The CDR3 runs 11 residues. Per the germline V gene, CDR1 is SGHTA and CDR2 is FQGNSA. Trimming left V 1 base short and J 8 bases short, with 5 bases between. CDR3 residues: CASSLVNGYTF. The CDR3, as DNA: TGTGCCAGCAGCTTAGTGAACGGCTACACCTTC.

There are many counts of this clonotype. This rearrangement joins TRBV6-5 to TRBJ1-2; the D gene is possibly TRBD1 (6 bases). CDR3 length: 15 residues. Per the germline V gene, CDR1 is MNHEY and CDR2 is SVGAGI. V lost 0 bases to trimming and J lost 8 bases, with 16 bases between them. The CDR3 bases are TGTGCCAGCAGTTACTCGAATCTGGGGGCGGAGGGCTACACCTTC. Its protein is CASSYSNLGAEGYTF.

In this sample, this clonotype turned up a few times. The chain recombines TRBV7-9 with TRBJ2-2; tentative D call: TRBD2 (5 bases). This CDR3 is built from 14 residues. The ends were cut back, 7 bases at V and 4 bases at J, with 13 bases in the middle. CDR1 is SEHNR and CDR2 is FQNEAQ in the germline V gene (reference sequence). The CDR3 nucleotides read TGTGCCAGCACGCCTGAGGGCCCCACCGGGGAGCTGTTTTTT. Translated, it gives CASTPEGPTGELFF. Combining the CDR3 with reference TRBV7-9 and TRBJ2-2 gives the whole variable domain DTGVSQNPRHKITKRGQNVTFRCDPISEHNRLYWYRQTLGQGPEFLTYFQNEAQLEKSRLLSDRFSAERPKGSFSTLEIQRTEQGDSAMYLCASTPEGPTGELFFGEGSRLTVL.

The sample holds a few counts of this clonotype. The CDR3 spells CAISDRGNEQFF. CDR3 coding DNA: TGTGCCATCAGTGATAGAGGCAATGAGCAGTTCTTC. The chain combines TRBV10-3 with TRBJ2-1; no clear D. V dropped 3 bases and J dropped 6 bases, with 6 bases sitting between them. The germline CDR1 and CDR2 sequences are ENHRY and SYGVKD. This CDR3 spans 12 amino acids.

This clonotype was detected only a few times. V and J are TRBV19 and TRBJ1-5; D is uncertain. Germline CDR1 reads LNHDA; CDR2 reads SQIVND (reference sequence). This CDR3 contains 15 residues. The V gene lost 5 bases and the J gene lost 0 bases, with 11 bases spanning the gap. CDR3 bases: TGTGCCAGTAGTCCTCTGGGGAATAGCAATCAGCCCCAGCATTTT. Protein: CASSPLGNSNQPQHF.

In its sample, this clonotype was seen a few times. The V gene is TRBV7-2, the J gene TRBJ2-2, with D unresolved. With 7 bases removed from V and 1 base from J, the gap between germline ends came to 7 bases. The CDR3 length is 13 residues. Germline CDR1 SGHTA, CDR2 FQGNSA. CDR3 DNA sequence: TGTGCCAGCACCGTAGTGAACACCGGGGAGCTGTTTTTT. Translating it yields CASTVVNTGELFF.

This clonotype was counted ten times or more. The rearrangement uses TRBV10-2 and TRBJ2-3, with D tentatively TRBD2 (6 bases). V lost 2 bases to trimming and J lost 1 base, with 10 bases between them. Germline V CDR1 and CDR2: WSHSY, SAAADI. The CDR3 is 15 residues long. CDR3 in DNA: TGCGCCAGCAGTGAGGGGGGACTTGGCACAGATACGCAGTATTTT. Residues: CASSEGGLGTDTQYF.